Presented here are 9 T cell receptor beta chains from one specimen sequenced in a study of CD8 T cells in ankylosing spondylitis. General study findings and limits: Fewer than ten highly homologous variants made up a TCR beta motif that seemed to typify ankylosing spondylitis blood.

TCRdb called the 5' RACE reads again in MiXCR, with one record for every CDR3 protein. The sample holds 800,000 to 900,000 distinct CDR3 sequences; roughly 10% are singletons and the top ten take more than 0.5%. These receptors lack a known antigen. The sample comprised blood, either unsorted or a sorted T cell fraction (not recorded which). These TCRs come from a male donor with ankylosing spondylitis.

In its sample, this clonotype was seen a few times. The J gene is TRBJ1-2, the V gene TRBV12-3 or TRBV12-4; D unresolved. V was pared by 4 bases and J by 4 bases, with 13 bases between. The CDR3 covers 14 residues. The CDR3 loop reads CASSSVRIFYGYTF. CDR3 DNA sequence: TGTGCCAGCAGTTCGGTCAGGATTTTCTATGGCTACACCTTC.

In this sample, this clonotype turned up many times. V gene TRBV5-1 combines with J gene TRBJ2-7, with a weak D call TRBD1 (6 bases). CDR1 is SGHRS and CDR2 is YFSETQ in the germline V gene. The length of the CDR3 is 14 residues. V was trimmed by 4 bases and J by 0 bases, leaving 11 bases between them. The CDR3 DNA sequence: TGCGCCAGCAGCGTCGGACAGCACTCCTACGAGCAGTACTTC. This translates into CASSVGQHSYEQYF.

The table lists this clonotype with many counts. V gene TRBV7-8 combines with J gene TRBJ2-6, with 7 bases aligning to TRBD1. With 11 bases clipped from V and 2 bases from J, the junction kept 12 bases outside the gene matches. The CDR3 covers 16 residues. Germline CDR1 SGHVS, CDR2 FQNEAQ. CDR3 bases: TGTGCCGTAGGGTTGACAGGGCCTACTGGGGCCAACGTCCTGACTTTC. Amino acid sequence: CAVGLTGPTGANVLTF.

This clonotype was seen just once. The gene calls are TRBV4-2 and TRBJ2-1; maybe TRBD2 (7 bases). The V end was cut by 4 bases, the J end by 8 bases, with 15 bases between. The CDR3 contains 14 residues. Germline V CDR1 and CDR2: LGHNA, YNFKEQ. DNA for the CDR3: TGTGCCAGCAGCCCCTCGGGGGGCCGAGATGAGCAGTTCTTC. This gives the protein CASSPSGGRDEQFF.

The table lists this clonotype with a few counts. This chain joins TRBV28 and TRBJ2-2, with D perhaps matching TRBD1 or TRBD2 (6 bases each). The CDR3 is made up of 17 amino acids. The V gene lost 2 bases and the J gene lost 1 base, with 14 bases spanning the gap. The germline gives CDR1 MDHEN, CDR2 SYDVKM. The CDR3 sequence: CASSLGGQARNTGELFF. DNA of the CDR3: TGTGCCAGCAGTTTAGGGGGGCAGGCGCGGAACACCGGGGAGCTGTTTTTT.

In this sample, this clonotype turned up a few times. CDR3 region: CSVGGQTGTYNEQFF. CDR3 bases: TGCAGCGTTGGGGGGCAAACCGGGACCTACAATGAGCAGTTCTTC. The rearrangement uses TRBV29-1 and TRBJ2-1, with TRBD1 as a possible D gene (6 bases). The CDR3 is 15 amino acids. CDR1 SQVTM and CDR2 ANQGSEA come from the germline V gene. Deletions cut 4 bases from V and 2 bases from J, with 15 bases between.

This clonotype came up a few times. V is TRBV10-3 and J is TRBJ2-2; TRBD2 might be the D (5 bases). Trimming pared 3 bases from V and 8 bases from J, leaving 16 bases between. Germline CDR1 and CDR2: ENHRY and SYGVKD. This CDR3 contains 15 residues. The CDR3 reads CAISDSGIIQGELFF. The DNA for the CDR3 is TGTGCCATCAGTGATTCCGGGATCATACAAGGGGAGCTGTTTTTT.

This chain joins TRBV7-3 and TRBJ2-1; TRBD2 might be the D (5 bases). Trimming stripped 5 bases from V and 2 bases from J, with 10 bases between. The CDR3 is 14 amino acids. Germline CDR1 reads SGHTA; CDR2 reads FQGTGA. In DNA form, the CDR3 reads TGTGCCAGCAGCCCCCGGGGAACCTACAATGAGCAGTTCTTC. This encodes CASSPRGTYNEQFF.

This clonotype was counted ten times or more. This chain uses TRBV2 with TRBJ1-2; D may be TRBD1 (6 bases). There are 12 residues in the CDR3. V was shortened by 7 bases and J by 5 bases, with 11 bases between the two germline ends. The germline V gene encodes CDR1 SNHLY and CDR2 FYNNEI. The CDR3 protein is CASTPQGYGYTF. Written as DNA, the CDR3 is TGTGCCAGCACCCCCCAGGGGTATGGCTACACCTTC.